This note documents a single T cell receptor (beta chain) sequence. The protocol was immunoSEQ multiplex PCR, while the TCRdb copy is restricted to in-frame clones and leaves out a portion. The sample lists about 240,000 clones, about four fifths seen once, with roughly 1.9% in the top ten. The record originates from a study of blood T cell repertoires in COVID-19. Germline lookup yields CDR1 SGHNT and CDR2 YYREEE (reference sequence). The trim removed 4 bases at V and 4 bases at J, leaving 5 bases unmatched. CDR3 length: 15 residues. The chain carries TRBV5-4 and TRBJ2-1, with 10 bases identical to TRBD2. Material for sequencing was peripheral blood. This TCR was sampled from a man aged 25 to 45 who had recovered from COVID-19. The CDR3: CASSALAGEYNEQFF. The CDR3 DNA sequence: TGTGCCAGCAGCGCTCTAGCGGGGGAGTACAATGAGCAGTTCTTC.